This T cell receptor beta chain stems from a study of blood T cell repertoires in COVID-19 (dated by TCRdb to the early 2020s). About the study as a whole: The collaborator samples originated in the United States, Italy and Spain and spanned the acute and convalescent phases of COVID-19. Nearly every sample came with metadata listing a de-identified subject ID, COVID-19 status, age in years and sex. HLA class I and class II types, where available, came from metadata supplied by the sample provider rather than from assay-based typing. The repertoires were made available in a free public database intended to serve as a resource for research on the immune response to SARS-CoV-2. Deeply sampled blood TCRbeta repertoires from subjects exposed to, actively infected with, or recovered from COVID-19 were included in the dataset. The prospective study material was composed of cDNA or gDNA derived from T cells, B-cell-depleted T cells, or PBMCs. The samples were drawn from the first 160 participants of the ongoing ImmuneRACE study and from 950 to 1,500 subjects provided by 6 global collaborators. What the authors observed across the whole study: How much clinical and demographic metadata was included differed by source and by participant, and the metadata was provided uncurated.

Participants in the prospective study were aged about 18 to 89 years, lived in 24 United States geographic areas, and enrolled through a virtual design. To assign participants to cohorts, the prospective study relied on clinical history that participants themselves reported in a screening survey and a study questionnaire. In the prospective study, mobile phlebotomists collected whole blood, serum and a nasopharyngeal or oropharyngeal swab from each participant. Over an approximately 2-month period, participants in the prospective study had the option of providing additional blood draws and questionnaires. Prospective study blood samples were shipped either frozen or at room temperature before DNA extraction. Remarks on this clone: Its antigen has not been determined. Base qualities are not at hand, and no much larger clone is one base apart.

The immunoSEQ Assay, a bias-controlled multiplex PCR, was used to amplify TCRbeta CDR3 regions from genomic DNA. The published analysis was carried out like this. The number of nucleated cells in each sample was estimated by amplification of reference gene primers within the assay. Sequence reads were collapsed and filtered to measure the absolute abundance of every unique TCRbeta CDR3 rearrangement. For each sample, productive Simpson clonality was calculated as the square root of Simpson's diversity index across productive rearrangements. TCRdb limited this immuneACCESS table to in-frame rearrangements with V and J called. A share of clones is missing; checked studies link under half to unresolved V genes, and the rest is unexplained. Clonal size and the V and J genes are those of that table, whereas D and trimming came from the DNA. The sample has around 180,000 clones on record, more than 75% of them singletons. Of the sample, about a sixth falls within the top ten clones.

V ends up 4 bases short and J 3 bases short, with an unmatched junction base count of 6. The cysteine opens and the phenylalanine closes a CDR3 of 15 amino acids. Here the CDR3 DNA is all that survives: 45 bases in frame from base 1. CDR1 is given as SGHNT and CDR2 as YYREEE, both from the germline V gene (reference sequence). The sample consisted of PBMCs or T cells enriched from blood (not recorded which). The chain is encoded by TRBV5-4 joined to TRBJ2-3; a stretch of 9 junction bases matches TRBD2. This receptor was obtained from a woman in her 50s with acute COVID-19. The nucleotides are TGTGCCAGCAGCCTAGCGGGGCCCCTAACAGATACGCAGTATTTT. Its product reads: CASSLAGPLTDTQYF.